What follows describes a single T cell receptor beta chain. Antigen unknown. These gene names are mouse names. Read coverage stops 1 residue before the CDR3 terminus; the germline J gene supplies the remainder. The method was immunoSEQ multiplex PCR; TCRdb's version includes in-frame clones alone and lacks a portion of them. This sample has approximately 5,000 clones, with approximately 31% found just once. This sample is part of a study of tissue T cells after allogeneic stem cell transplantation. Findings and caveats of the study: Motif-based clustering found tissue-specific repertoire signatures shared across patients, though few clones were shared. Limitations included a small, clinically heterogeneous cohort and limited sampling depth.

Deletions cut 6 bases from V and 3 bases from J, with 9 bases between. Germline CDR1 and CDR2: MNHDT and YYDKIL. The CDR3 loop spans 12 amino acids. Time point given: mouse harvest day 14 after allogeneic transplant. Mouse grafts combined 10^7 T-cell-depleted bone marrow cells with 10^6 splenic CD5+ T cells. This rearrangement joins TRBV17 to TRBJ2-7; D tentatively fits TRBD1 or TRBD2 (5 bases each). The sample comprised skin. The sequence derives from a female BALB/c mouse given C57BL/6 T cells with graft-versus-host disease after an allogeneic hematopoietic cell transplant. The sequenced CDR3 bases are TGTGCTAGCAGGAGGGACCTCTATGAACAGTAC. Protein: CASRRDLYEQY. The CDR3 as a whole reads CASRRDLYEQYF.